This T cell receptor beta chain was documented in a study of cytomegalovirus exposure and HLA in healthy donors. General observations from the study: The sole available immune exposure information was CMV serostatus.

About this clone: Its target is unknown.

The primer mix had 60 Vbeta and 13 Jbeta primers. Only in-frame clones appear in the TCRdb table, and some are missing; sequencing was by immunoSEQ multiplex PCR. Among over 150,000 clones listed, less than 85% were seen once. The V and J ends lost 2 bases and 12 bases respectively, with 14 bases between them. CDR3 length: 13 residues. Germline V gene data show CDR1 as MNHEY and CDR2 as SVGAGI. The V call is TRBV6-5, the J call TRBJ2-1, with D possibly matching TRBD1 (6 bases). The TCR originated in a young man in good health and CMV-seronegative. The sample taken for sequencing was PBMCs. The CDR3 DNA follows: TGTGCCAGCAGTTACCCGGGACAATCGGGGCAGTTCTTC. It is translated as CASSYPGQSGQFF.